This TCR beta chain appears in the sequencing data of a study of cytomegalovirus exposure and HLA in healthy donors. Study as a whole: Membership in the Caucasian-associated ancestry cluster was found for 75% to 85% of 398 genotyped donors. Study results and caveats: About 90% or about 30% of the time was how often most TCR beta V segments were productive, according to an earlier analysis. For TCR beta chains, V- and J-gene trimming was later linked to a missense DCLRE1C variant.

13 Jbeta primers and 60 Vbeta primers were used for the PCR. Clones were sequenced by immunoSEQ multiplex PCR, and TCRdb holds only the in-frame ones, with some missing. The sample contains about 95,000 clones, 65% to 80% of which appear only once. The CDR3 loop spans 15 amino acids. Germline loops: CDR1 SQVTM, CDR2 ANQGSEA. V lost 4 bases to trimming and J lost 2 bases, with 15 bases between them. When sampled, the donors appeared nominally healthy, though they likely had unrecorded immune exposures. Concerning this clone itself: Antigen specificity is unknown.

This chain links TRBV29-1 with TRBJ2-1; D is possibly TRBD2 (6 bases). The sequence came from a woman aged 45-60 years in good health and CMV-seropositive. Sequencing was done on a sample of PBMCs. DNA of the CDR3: TGCAGCGTTGTTGGGGACTCGGACGCCTACAATGAGCAGTTCTTC. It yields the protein CSVVGDSDAYNEQFF.